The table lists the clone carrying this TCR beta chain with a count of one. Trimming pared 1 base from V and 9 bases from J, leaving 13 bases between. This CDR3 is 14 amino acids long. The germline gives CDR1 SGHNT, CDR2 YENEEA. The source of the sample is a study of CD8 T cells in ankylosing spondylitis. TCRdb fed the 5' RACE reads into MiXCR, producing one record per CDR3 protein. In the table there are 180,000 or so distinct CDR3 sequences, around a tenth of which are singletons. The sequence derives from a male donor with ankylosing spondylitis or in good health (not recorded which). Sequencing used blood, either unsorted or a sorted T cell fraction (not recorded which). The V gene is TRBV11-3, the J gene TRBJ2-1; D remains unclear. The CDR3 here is CASSLVRLSGEQFF. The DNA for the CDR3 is TGTGCCAGCAGCTTAGTCCGCCTATCGGGTGAGCAGTTCTTC.